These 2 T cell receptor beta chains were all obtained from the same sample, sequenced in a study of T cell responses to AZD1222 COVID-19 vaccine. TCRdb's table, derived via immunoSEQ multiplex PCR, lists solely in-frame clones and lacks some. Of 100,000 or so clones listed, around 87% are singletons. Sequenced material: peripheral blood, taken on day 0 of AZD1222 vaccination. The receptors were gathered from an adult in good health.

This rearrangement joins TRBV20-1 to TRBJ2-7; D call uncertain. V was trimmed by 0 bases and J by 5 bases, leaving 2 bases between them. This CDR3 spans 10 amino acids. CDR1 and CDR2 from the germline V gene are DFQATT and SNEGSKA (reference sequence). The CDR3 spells CSARDNEQYF. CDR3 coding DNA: TGCAGTGCTAGAGATAACGAGCAGTACTTC.

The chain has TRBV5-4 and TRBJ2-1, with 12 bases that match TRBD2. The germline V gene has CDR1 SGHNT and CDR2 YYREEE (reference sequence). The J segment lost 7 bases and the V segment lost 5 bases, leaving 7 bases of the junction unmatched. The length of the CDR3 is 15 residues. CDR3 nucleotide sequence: TGTGCCAGCAGACCTCGTCTAGCGGGAGGGAATGAGCAGTTCTTC. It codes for CASRPRLAGGNEQFF. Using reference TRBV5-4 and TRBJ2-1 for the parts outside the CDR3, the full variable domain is ETGVTQSPTHLIKTRGQQVTLRCSSQSGHNTVSWYQQALGQGPQFIFQYYREEENGRGNFPPRFSGLQFPNYSSELNVNALELDDSALYLCASRPRLAGGNEQFFGPGTRLTVL.